These T cell receptor beta chains were read from a single sample in a study of CD8 T cells in seronegative destructive rheumatoid arthritis. Clones were sequenced by immunoSEQ multiplex PCR, and TCRdb holds only the in-frame ones, with some missing. The sample carries about 12,000 clones, around 86% recorded once. The source material was CD8+ T cells from blood. Receptors were obtained from a woman aged 30-50 years with seronegative destructive rheumatoid arthritis. The conserved cysteine and the conserved F or W are not part of the CDR3 here.

v_gene: TRBV27
len: 13
j_gene: TRBJ2-2
CDR3aa: ASSSRQAPTGELF

v_gene: TRBV28
len: 12
j_gene: TRBJ1-1
CDR3aa: ASSTPDSNTEAF

v_gene: TRBV27
len: 15
j_gene: TRBJ2-1
CDR3aa: ASSLSGGSHPYNEQF

v_gene: TRBV6-5
len: 13
j_gene: TRBJ2-4
CDR3aa: ASRQGYRAKNIQY

v_gene: TRBV29-1
len: 9
j_gene: TRBJ2-2
CDR3aa: SVELQGELF

v_gene: TRBV6-1
len: 13
j_gene: TRBJ1-3
CDR3aa: ASSDRGLSGNTIY

v_gene: TRBV10-3
len: 12
j_gene: TRBJ2-5
CDR3aa: AISPTNRVETQY

v_gene: TRBV7-9
len: 13
j_gene: TRBJ2-1
CDR3aa: ASSWLAGAADEQF

v_gene: TRBV4-2
len: 20
j_gene: TRBJ2-3
CDR3aa: ASSQVGSGGALGDRSTDTQY

v_gene: TRBV4-1
len: 13
j_gene: TRBJ2-5
CDR3aa: ASSHAIGGGETQY

v_gene: TRBV7-8
len: 11
j_gene: TRBJ2-1
CDR3aa: ASAAGGTHEQF

v_gene: TRBV9
len: 12
j_gene: TRBJ1-5
CDR3aa: ASSVGIGDQPQH

v_gene: TRBV27
len: 10
j_gene: TRBJ2-3
CDR3aa: ASSFRGDTQY

v_gene: TRBV7-2
len: 12
j_gene: TRBJ2-3
CDR3aa: ASSLTGGRDTQY

v_gene: TRBV7-9
len: 15
j_gene: TRBJ2-3
CDR3aa: ASSLRTSGGPTDTQY

v_gene: TRBV28
len: 14
j_gene: TRBJ1-4
CDR3aa: ASSLGRALLSEKLF

v_gene: TRBV7-9
len: 14
j_gene: TRBJ2-3
CDR3aa: ASSLEDGHPERAQY